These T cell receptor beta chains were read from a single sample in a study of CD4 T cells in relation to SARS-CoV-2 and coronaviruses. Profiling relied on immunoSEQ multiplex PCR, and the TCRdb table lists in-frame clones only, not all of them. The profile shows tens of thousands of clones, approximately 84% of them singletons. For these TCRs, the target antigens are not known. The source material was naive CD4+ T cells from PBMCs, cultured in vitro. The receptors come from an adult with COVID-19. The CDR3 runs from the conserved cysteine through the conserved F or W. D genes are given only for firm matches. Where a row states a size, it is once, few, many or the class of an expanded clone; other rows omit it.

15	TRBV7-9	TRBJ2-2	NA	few	TGTGCCAGCATCCGGGGAGCGGCGAACACCGGGGAGCTGTTTTTT	CASIRGAANTGELFF
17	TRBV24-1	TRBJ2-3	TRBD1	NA	TGTGCCACCAGTGTTCAGACAGGGGCCTCAGGCACAGATACGCAGTATTTT	CATSVQTGASGTDTQYF
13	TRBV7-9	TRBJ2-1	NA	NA	TGTGCCAGCAGCTTAGTCGACCCCCGGTGGCCGTTCTTC	CASSLVDPRWPFF
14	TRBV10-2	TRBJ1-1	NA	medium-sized	TGCGCCAGCAGTGAACGGTACTCAAACACTGAAGCTTTCTTT	CASSERYSNTEAFF
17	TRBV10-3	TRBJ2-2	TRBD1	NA	TGTGCCATCAGTGAGTTAGGGACAGCTACGAACACCGGGGAGCTGTTTTTT	CAISELGTATNTGELFF
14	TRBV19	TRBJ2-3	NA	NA	TGTGCCAGTAGCCGAACTACCCAGGGAGGTACGCAGTATTTT	CASSRTTQGGTQYF
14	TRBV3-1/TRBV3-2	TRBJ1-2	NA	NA	TGTGCCAGCAGCAACGTAGGGCGGATGCATGGCTACACCTTC	CASSNVGRMHGYTF
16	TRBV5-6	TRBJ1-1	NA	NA	TGTGCCAGCAGCTTTTTCCGGGCGGGGTCGATTGGAGAAGCTTTCTTT	CASSFFRAGSIGEAFF
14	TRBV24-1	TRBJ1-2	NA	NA	TGTGCCACCAGTGACGGGCCACCTAACTATGGCTACACCTTC	CATSDGPPNYGYTF
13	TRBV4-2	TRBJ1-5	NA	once	TGTGCCAGCAGCCAACAGGGAAATCAGCCCCAGCATTTT	CASSQQGNQPQHF
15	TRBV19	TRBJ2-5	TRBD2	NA	TGTGCCAGTGGGTTGATGTTAGCGGGAAGAGAGACCCAGTACTTC	CASGLMLAGRETQYF
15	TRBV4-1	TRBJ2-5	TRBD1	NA	TGCGCCAGCAGCCTTCTCGGGACAGGTAAAGAGACCCAGTACTTC	CASSLLGTGKETQYF
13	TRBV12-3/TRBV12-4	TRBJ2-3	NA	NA	TGTGCCAGCAGGCGCAGGGGCACAGATACGCAGTATTTT	CASRRRGTDTQYF
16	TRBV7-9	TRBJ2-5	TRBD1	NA	TGTGCCAGCAGCCCGAGGACAGGTTCGTGGCAAGAGACCCAGTACTTC	CASSPRTGSWQETQYF
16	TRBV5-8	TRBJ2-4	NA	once	TGTGCCAGCAGCTTGGGACTTGATAGTGCCAAAAACATTCAGTACTTC	CASSLGLDSAKNIQYF
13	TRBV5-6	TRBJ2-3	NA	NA	TGTGCCAGCAGCTGGGGTGACAATCAGCCCCAGTATTTT	CASSWGDNQPQYF
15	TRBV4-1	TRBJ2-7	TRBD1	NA	TGCGCCAGCAGCCAAGGGACAGGGGGCACCTACGAGCAGTACTTC	CASSQGTGGTYEQYF
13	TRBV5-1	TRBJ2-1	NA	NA	TGCGCCAGCAGCATTCAAGGGGACCATGAGCAGTTCTTC	CASSIQGDHEQFF
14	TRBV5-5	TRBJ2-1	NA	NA	TGTGCCAGCAGCTTGCGGACAACTCAAAATGAGCAGTTCTTC	CASSLRTTQNEQFF
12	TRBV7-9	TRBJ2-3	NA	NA	TGTGCCAGCAGCTTACGGATAGATACGCAGTATTTT	CASSLRIDTQYF
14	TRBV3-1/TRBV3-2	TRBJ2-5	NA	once	TGTGCCAGCAGCCAGTCAGCGGCCCAAGAGACCCAGTACTTC	CASSQSAAQETQYF
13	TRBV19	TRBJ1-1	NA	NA	TGTGCCAGTAGTAACCAGGGTAACACTGAAGCTTTCTTT	CASSNQGNTEAFF
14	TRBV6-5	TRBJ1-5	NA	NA	TGTGCCAGCAGGTGGACAGCAGACGTTCAGCCCCAGCATTTT	CASRWTADVQPQHF
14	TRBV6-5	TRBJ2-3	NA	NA	TGTGCCAGCAGCGTTAGCGAGACGGCGGATACGCAGTATTTT	CASSVSETADTQYF
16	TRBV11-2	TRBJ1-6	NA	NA	TGTGCCAGCAGCTTAGATCTCGACAGAACAAATTCACCCCTCCACTTT	CASSLDLDRTNSPLHF
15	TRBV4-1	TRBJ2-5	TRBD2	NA	TGCGCCAGCAGCCAAGTATCGGCGGGAGGAGAGACCCAGTACTTC	CASSQVSAGGETQYF
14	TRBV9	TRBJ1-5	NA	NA	TGTGCCAGCAGCGTCGACGGTAGCAATCAGCCCCAGCATTTT	CASSVDGSNQPQHF
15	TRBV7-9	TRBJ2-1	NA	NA	TGTGCCAGCAGCTCGACCAACAGGAACTACAATGAGCAGTTCTTC	CASSSTNRNYNEQFF
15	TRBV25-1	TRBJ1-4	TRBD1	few	TGTGCCAGCAGTGGGTTCGACAGGGGGTATGAAAAACTGTTTTTT	CASSGFDRGYEKLFF
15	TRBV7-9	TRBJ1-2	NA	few	TGTGCCAGCAGCTTAGCAGGTAGAGGGCTCTATGGCTACACCTTC	CASSLAGRGLYGYTF
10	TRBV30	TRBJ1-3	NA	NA	TGTGCCTGTCAGGGAAACACCATATATTTT	CACQGNTIYF
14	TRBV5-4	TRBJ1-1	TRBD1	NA	TGTGCCAGCAGGTACGACAGGGGGACCACTGAAGCTTTCTTT	CASRYDRGTTEAFF
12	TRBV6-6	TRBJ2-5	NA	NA	TGTGCCAGCAGTTACGGGGAGGAGACCCAGTACTTC	CASSYGEETQYF
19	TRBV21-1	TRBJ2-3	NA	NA	TGTGCCAGCAGCAAAGAAATGAATACTCTCCCTACTGGCACAGATACGCAGTATTTT	CASSKEMNTLPTGTDTQYF
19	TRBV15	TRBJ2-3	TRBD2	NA	TGTGCCACCAGCACCAGACTAGCGGGAAGCCAGTACCAACCAGATACGCAGTATTTT	CATSTRLAGSQYQPDTQYF
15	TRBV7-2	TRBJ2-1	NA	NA	TGTGCCAGCAGCTTAAGTATTGGGGGCTACAATGAGCAGTTCTTC	CASSLSIGGYNEQFF
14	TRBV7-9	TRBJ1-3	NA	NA	TGTGCCAGCAGCCCAGGGGTTTCGGGAAACACCATATATTTT	CASSPGVSGNTIYF
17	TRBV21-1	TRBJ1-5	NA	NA	TGTGCCAGCAGCTTCGGGGACAGACAAAGGAGCAATCAGCCCCAGCATTTT	CASSFGDRQRSNQPQHF
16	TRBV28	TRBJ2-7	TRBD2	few	TGTGCCAGCAGTCCGTCTTCTAGCGGTTTCTACTACGAGCAGTACTTC	CASSPSSSGFYYEQYF
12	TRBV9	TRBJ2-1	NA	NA	TGTGCCAGCAGCACCGGGGTGGGTGAGCAGTTCTTC	CASSTGVGEQFF
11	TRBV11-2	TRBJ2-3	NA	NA	TGTGCCAGCAGCCACCCAGATACGCAGTATTTT	CASSHPDTQYF
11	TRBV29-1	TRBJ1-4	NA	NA	TGCAGCGTCGGGGGAGGAGAAAAACTGTTTTTT	CSVGGGEKLFF
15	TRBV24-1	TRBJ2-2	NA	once	TGTGCCACCAGTGATCCTTACGGGCGCACCGGGGAGCTGTTTTTT	CATSDPYGRTGELFF
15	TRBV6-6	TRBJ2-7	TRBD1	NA	TGTGCCAGCAGAAATACGAGGACAGGGCCATACGAGCAGTACTTC	CASRNTRTGPYEQYF
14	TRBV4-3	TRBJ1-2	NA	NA	TGCGCCAGCAGCCAAGTCGGGGGTTATGATGGCTACACCTTC	CASSQVGGYDGYTF
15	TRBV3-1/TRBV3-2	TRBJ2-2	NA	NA	TGTGCCAGCAGCCAAGATGAGCGTAACACCGGGGAGCTGTTTTTT	CASSQDERNTGELFF
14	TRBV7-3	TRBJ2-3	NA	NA	TGTGCCAGCAGCTCGCGGGGTAGCACAGATACGCAGTATTTT	CASSSRGSTDTQYF
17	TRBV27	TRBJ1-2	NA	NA	TGTGCCAGCAGTTTAGGACCAAACGGGGGAACGGCACCAGGCTACACCTTC	CASSLGPNGGTAPGYTF
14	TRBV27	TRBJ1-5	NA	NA	TGTGCCAGCAGTTTAGTGGGGTCGGGTCAGCCCCAGCATTTT	CASSLVGSGQPQHF
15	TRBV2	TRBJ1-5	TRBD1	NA	TGTGCCAGCAGTGAGTTTGGGACAGGGAATCAGCCCCAGCATTTT	CASSEFGTGNQPQHF
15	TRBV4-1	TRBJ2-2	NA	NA	TGCGCCAGCAGCCAAGGGGACGCGAACACCGGGGAGCTGTTTTTT	CASSQGDANTGELFF